This T cell receptor beta chain originates from a study of cytomegalovirus exposure and HLA in healthy donors. Study-wide results and caveats: Certain indistinguishable V segments, among them TRBV6-2 and TRBV6-3, were excluded. Altogether, 164 TCR beta chains were recorded as cytomegalovirus-associated. One later analysis reportedly identified an Asian-associated ancestry cluster that showed fewer N-insertions than the roughly 720-donor mean.

This PCR relied on a set of 60 Vbeta primers and 13 Jbeta primers. Sequencing used immunoSEQ multiplex PCR; TCRdb keeps in-frame clones, though not all of them. The sample records 150,000 to 200,000 clones, roughly 80% being singletons. Points on this clone: What it binds is not known.

Germline V gene sequence: CDR1 LNHDA, CDR2 SQIVND (reference sequence). CDR3 length equals 17 residues. Trimming removed 5 bases from V and 1 base from J, with 20 bases in between. Sequencing was carried out using PBMCs. The V gene is TRBV19, the J gene TRBJ1-1; D is ambiguous. The receptor's source is a man in his late teens or twenties in good health and CMV-seropositive. For the CDR3, the DNA is TGTGCCAGTAGTCAATATAGTTTCCGGGTAGAGAACACTGAAGCTTTCTTT. Translation: CASSQYSFRVENTEAFF.